Sequencing of this TCR beta chain was carried out in a study of shared clonotypes between healthy human individuals. Germline V gene lookup returns CDR1 SGHTA and CDR2 FQGNSA. CDR3 length equals 15 residues. V lost 3 bases and J lost 0, with 9 bases in between. Per the original methods: Junction-only sequences without quality scores came from ImmunoSEQ, so filtering differed. Sequenced by immunoSEQ multiplex PCR; TCRdb stores in-frame clones only, minus some. V, J and clone size are those of that table, while D and trimming were read from the DNA. The table lists about 2 million clones, 95% of them singletons.

This clonotype originated in a man aged 18 to 29 in good health. Source material: naive CD4+ T cells sorted from blood. Subset meaning: CD45RA+ positively selected. The chain is built from TRBV7-2 and TRBJ1-3; no clear D. The CDR3 is CASSFAANSGNTIYF. CDR3 nucleotide sequence: TGTGCCAGCAGCTTCGCTGCCAACTCTGGAAACACCATATATTTT.